This passage covers 4 T cell receptor beta chains from one sample sequenced in a study of cytomegalovirus exposure and HLA in healthy donors. 13 Jbeta primers and 60 Vbeta primers were used for the PCR. Only in-frame clones appear in the TCRdb table, and some are missing; sequencing was by immunoSEQ multiplex PCR. In the table there are under 200,000 clones, roughly 80% of which are singletons. The sequenced sample consisted of PBMCs. The receptor source for this set is a man aged 40-55 years in good health and CMV-seronegative.

The chain combines TRBV28 with TRBJ1-6; 7 positions match TRBD1. The germline gives CDR1 MDHEN, CDR2 SYDVKM. This CDR3 has 14 residues. The junction had 7 bases not matched to a gene; V was cut back by 4 bases and J by 10 bases. The CDR3 loop reads CASSSGQKSSPLHF. Written as DNA, the CDR3 is TGTGCCAGCAGTTCGGGACAGAAGAGCTCACCCCTCCACTTT.

The V and J genes are TRBV11-2 and TRBJ1-4, with D perhaps matching TRBD1 (6 bases). This CDR3 spans 14 amino acids. The V end was cut by 3 bases, the J end by 10 bases, with 15 bases between. The germline CDR1 and CDR2 sequences are SGHAT and FQNNGV. The CDR3 nucleotides are TGTGCCAGCAGCTTCGGCAGGGGCCTCATAAAACTGTTTTTT. It specifies CASSFGRGLIKLFF.

This clone has just one count. The CDR3 DNA reads as TGTGCCAGCAGCTCTTCTCTTCGGAACACTGAAGCTTTCTTT. It specifies CASSSSLRNTEAFF. V is TRBV7-9 and J is TRBJ1-1; D uncertain. The germline CDR1 and CDR2 sequences are SEHNR and FQNEAQ (reference sequence). The CDR3 is made up of 14 amino acids. V shed 4 bases and J shed 1 base, with 10 bases lying between them. Full variable domain (outside the CDR3, taken from reference TRBV7-9 and TRBJ1-1): DTGVSQNPRHKITKRGQNVTFRCDPISEHNRLYWYRQTLGQGPEFLTYFQNEAQLEKSRLLSDRFSAERPKGSFSTLEIQRTEQGDSAMYLCASSSSLRNTEAFFGQGTRLTVV.

The chain is built from TRBV10-2 and TRBJ2-7; the D gene is possibly TRBD2 (6 bases). Looked up from germline, CDR1 is WSHSY and CDR2 is SAAADI. The CDR3 length is 14 residues. V was clipped by 8 bases and J by 5 bases, with 19 bases between them. The CDR3 region has the DNA TGCGCCAGCCGGCCGGCGGGACTTCTTGACGAGCAGTACTTC. Encoded protein: CASRPAGLLDEQYF.